The 8 T cell receptor beta chains below all came from one sample that was sequenced in a study of kidney transplant recipient with SARS-CoV-2 infection. TCRdb re-derived calls from the reads in MiXCR, one entry per CDR3 protein. This table holds 250,000 or so distinct CDR3 sequences, under 30% found once. The source was a blood sample, collected at baseline and on roughly day 110 from a kidney transplant recipient. The source of these receptors is a young adult male patient who had COVID-19 and was a kidney transplant recipient. Some of the T cells may derive from the graft donor.

This clonotype has a count of ten or more. This chain links TRBV6-5 with TRBJ1-5; D is perhaps TRBD1 (6 bases). Germline-derived CDR1 and CDR2 are MNHEY and SVGAGI. The CDR3 runs to 15 residues. V dropped 4 bases and J dropped 7 bases, with 17 bases sitting between them. CDR3 coding DNA: TGTGCCAGCAGTTCCTCGGGGGCAGCCGGGCAGCCCCAGCATTTT. It specifies CASSSSGAAGQPQHF.

This clonotype was observed at least ten times. The gene calls are TRBV12-3 or TRBV12-4 and TRBJ1-5, with TRBD1 as a possible D gene (5 bases). The CDR3 has 17 amino acids. V dropped 2 bases and J dropped 6 bases, with 20 bases sitting between them. The CDR3 protein is CASSLLGPKGRRQPQHF. CDR3 sequence (DNA): TGTGCCAGCAGTTTACTGGGACCAAAAGGCAGACGTCAGCCCCAGCATTTT.

Many counts were recorded for this clonotype. This sequence joins TRBV5-6 and TRBJ1-2; D gene unclear. This CDR3 is built from 16 residues. From germline, CDR1 is SGHDT and CDR2 YYEEEE. Between the trimmed V and J ends, which lost 7 bases and 4 bases, there was a span of 23 bases. This CDR3 reads CASELHNSRKTYGYTF. The CDR3 DNA reads as TGTGCCAGCGAATTACACAATAGTCGAAAGACCTATGGCTACACCTTC.

This clonotype was detected many times. The chain combines TRBV6-5 with TRBJ1-2; TRBD1 might be the D (5 bases). CDR3 length: 14 residues. Trimming removed 2 bases at V and 1 base at J, with 8 bases between. Germline V lookup: CDR1 MNHEY, CDR2 SVGAGI. The CDR3 spells CASSYGGVNYGYTF. DNA for the CDR3: TGTGCCAGCAGTTACGGGGGGGTTAACTATGGCTACACCTTC.

This clonotype was counted at least ten times. The chain carries TRBV19 and TRBJ1-5; D may be TRBD1 (6 bases). Germline V gene data show CDR1 as LNHDA and CDR2 as SQIVND (reference sequence). The CDR3 contains 18 residues. V dropped 0 bases and J dropped 0 bases, with 15 bases sitting between them. The DNA of the CDR3 is TGTGCCAGTAGTATAGAAGGGACAAGTCCGAGTAGCAATCAGCCCCAGCATTTT. Amino acid sequence: CASSIEGTSPSSNQPQHF.

With respect to this clonotype: This clone may be a read error of a much larger clone one base away. This chain joins TRBV28 and TRBJ2-3; 9 nucleotides match TRBD2. Germline CDR1 and CDR2: MDHEN and SYDVKM. The CDR3 runs 17 residues. DNA for the CDR3: TGTGCCAGCAGTGACTTAGGCGGGAGGGCCCCCACAGATATGCAGTATTTT. It codes for CASSDLGGRAPTDMQYF. Together with reference TRBV28 and TRBJ2-3, the CDR3 gives the full variable domain: DVKVTQSSRYLVKRTGEKVFLECVQDMDHENMFWYRQDPGLGLRLIYFSYDVKMKEKGDIPEGYSVSREKKERFSLILESASTNQTSMYLCASSDLGGRAPTDMQYFGPGTRLTVL.

Ten or more counts support this clonotype. The genes are TRBV10-2 and TRBJ1-2; D not resolved. Germline assignment: CDR1 WSHSY and CDR2 SAAADI. Trimming cost V 3 bases and J 4 bases, with 21 bases left between them. CDR3 length: 17 residues. CDR3 amino acids: CASSDTYTSRKTYGYTF. CDR3 nucleotide sequence: TGCGCCAGCAGTGACACGTACACTTCTAGAAAGACCTATGGCTACACCTTC.

This clonotype was found many times. The chain has TRBV9 and TRBJ1-2, with no clear D. The CDR3 sequence is 16 residues long. V shed 7 bases and J shed 4 bases, with 23 bases lying between them. CDR1 is SGDLS, CDR2 YYNGEE, per germline. CDR3 protein: CASEESYSRKTYGYTF. The CDR3 coding sequence is TGTGCCAGCGAGGAGTCGTACTCAAGAAAGACCTATGGCTACACCTTC.